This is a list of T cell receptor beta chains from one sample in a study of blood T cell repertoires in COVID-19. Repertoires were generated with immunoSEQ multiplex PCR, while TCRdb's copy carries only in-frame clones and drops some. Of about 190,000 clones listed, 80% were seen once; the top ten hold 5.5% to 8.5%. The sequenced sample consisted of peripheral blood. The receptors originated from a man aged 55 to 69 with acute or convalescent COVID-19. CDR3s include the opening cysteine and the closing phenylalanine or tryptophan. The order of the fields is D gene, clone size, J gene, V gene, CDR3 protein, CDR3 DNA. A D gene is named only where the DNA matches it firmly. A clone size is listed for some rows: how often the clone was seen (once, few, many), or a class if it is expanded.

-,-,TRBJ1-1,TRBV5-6,CASSQDMNTEAFF,TGTGCCAGCAGCCAAGACATGAACACTGAAGCTTTCTTT
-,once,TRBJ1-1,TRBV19,CASSLGTSTEAFF,TGTGCCAGTAGTTTGGGGACATCCACTGAAGCTTTCTTT
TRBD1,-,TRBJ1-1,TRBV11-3,CASSLGQGDMNTEAFF,TGTGCCAGCAGCCTGGGACAGGGGGATATGAACACTGAAGCTTTCTTT
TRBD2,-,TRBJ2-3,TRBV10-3,CAISGPGLAGGTDTQYF,TGTGCCATCAGTGGGCCGGGACTAGCGGGGGGGACAGATACGCAGTATTTT
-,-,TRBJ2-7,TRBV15,CATSREFGGAGHEQYF,TGTGCCACCAGCAGAGAATTTGGGGGGGCGGGCCACGAGCAGTACTTC
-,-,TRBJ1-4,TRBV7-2,CASSLDRANEKLFF,TGTGCCAGCAGCTTAGACAGGGCTAATGAAAAACTGTTTTTT
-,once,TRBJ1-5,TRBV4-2,CASSQEYEGTYQPQHF,TGTGCCAGCAGCCAAGAGTACGAGGGGACATATCAGCCCCAGCATTTT
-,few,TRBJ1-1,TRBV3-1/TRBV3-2,CASSPRRGLNTEAFF,TGTGCCAGCAGCCCTAGGCGGGGGTTGAACACTGAAGCTTTCTTT
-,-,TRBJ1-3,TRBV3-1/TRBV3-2,CASSQRGSGNTIYF,TGTGCCAGCAGCCAGAGAGGCTCTGGAAACACCATATATTTT
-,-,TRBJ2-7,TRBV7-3,CASSLGLGGTHEQYF,TGTGCCAGCAGCCTCGGACTAGGGGGAACCCACGAGCAGTACTTC
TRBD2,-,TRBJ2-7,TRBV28,CASSFGAGVLGEQYF,TGTGCCAGCAGTTTTGGCGCGGGAGTTCTTGGCGAGCAGTACTTC
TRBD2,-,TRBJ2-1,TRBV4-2,CASSQAGDQVEQFF,TGTGCCAGCAGCCAGGCGGGGGACCAGGTGGAGCAGTTCTTC
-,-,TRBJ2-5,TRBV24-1,CATSGPTGTPIQETQYF,TGTGCCACCAGTGGCCCTACCGGGACACCCATCCAAGAGACCCAGTACTTC
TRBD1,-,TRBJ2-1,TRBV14,CASSPFPGQGRSSYNEQFF,TGTGCCAGCAGCCCATTCCCGGGACAGGGGAGGAGCTCCTACAATGAGCAGTTCTTC
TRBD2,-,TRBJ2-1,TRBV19,CASIGLAGGRSSYNEQFF,TGTGCCAGTATTGGGCTAGCGGGGGGCCGGAGCTCCTACAATGAGCAGTTCTTC
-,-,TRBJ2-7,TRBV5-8,CASSLTGTYYEQYF,TGTGCCAGCAGCCTCACAGGGACGTACTACGAGCAGTACTTC
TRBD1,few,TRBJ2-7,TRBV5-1,CASSSSNGQAPRNEQYF,TGCGCCAGCAGCTCCTCAAATGGACAGGCCCCTAGGAACGAGCAGTACTTC
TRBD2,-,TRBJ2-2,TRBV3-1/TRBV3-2,CASSHLAVGTGELFF,TGTGCCAGCAGCCACCTAGCGGTTGGCACCGGGGAGCTGTTTTTT
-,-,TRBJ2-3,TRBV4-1,CASSLGLVTDTQYF,TGCGCCAGCAGCCTCGGACTCGTCACAGATACGCAGTATTTT
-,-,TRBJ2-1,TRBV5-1,CASSLGASARGGNEQFF,TGCGCCAGCAGCTTGGGAGCTAGCGCCCGGGGTGGTAATGAGCAGTTCTTC